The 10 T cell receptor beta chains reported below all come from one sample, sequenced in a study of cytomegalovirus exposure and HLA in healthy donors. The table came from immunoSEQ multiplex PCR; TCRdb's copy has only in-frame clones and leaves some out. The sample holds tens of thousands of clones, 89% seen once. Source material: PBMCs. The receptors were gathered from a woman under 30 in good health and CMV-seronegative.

The CDR3 DNA follows: TGTGCCAGCAGCTCGACAGGACCCCTAGGCTACGAGCAGTACTTC. Protein product: CASSSTGPLGYEQYF. The genes are TRBV14 and TRBJ2-7, with D perhaps TRBD1 (6 bases). The CDR3 is 15 amino acids. Trimming removed 5 bases from V and 3 bases from J, with 17 bases in between. CDR1 is SGHDN, CDR2 FVKESK, per germline.

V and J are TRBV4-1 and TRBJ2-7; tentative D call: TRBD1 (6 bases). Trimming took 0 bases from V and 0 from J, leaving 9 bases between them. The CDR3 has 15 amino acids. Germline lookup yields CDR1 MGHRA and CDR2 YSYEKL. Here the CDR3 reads CASSQDWTDSYEQYF. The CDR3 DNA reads TGCGCCAGCAGCCAAGATTGGACAGACTCCTACGAGCAGTACTTC.

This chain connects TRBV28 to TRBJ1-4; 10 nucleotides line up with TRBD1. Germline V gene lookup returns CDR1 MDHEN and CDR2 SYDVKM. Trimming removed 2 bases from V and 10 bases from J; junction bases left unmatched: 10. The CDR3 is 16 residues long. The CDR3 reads CASSLGETGGEGKLFF. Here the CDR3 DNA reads TGTGCCAGCAGTTTAGGGGAGACAGGGGGCGAAGGAAAACTGTTTTTT.

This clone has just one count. CDR3 residues: CASSLVGTREDEQFF. The CDR3 bases are TGTGCCAGCAGCTTAGTCGGGACTAGAGAAGATGAGCAGTTCTTC. The chain recombines TRBV7-7 with TRBJ2-1, with TRBD2 matching over 8 bases. Germline-derived CDR1 and CDR2 are SSHAT and FNYEAQ (reference sequence). The CDR3 contains 15 residues. Losses at the gene ends were 1 base for V and 8 bases for J; bases not matched to a gene: 7.

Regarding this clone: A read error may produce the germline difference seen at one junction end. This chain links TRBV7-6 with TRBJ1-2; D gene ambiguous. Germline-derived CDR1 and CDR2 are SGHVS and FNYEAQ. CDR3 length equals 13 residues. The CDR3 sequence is CAGSLEQNYGYTF. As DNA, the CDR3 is TGTGCCGGCAGCTTAGAACAAAACTATGGCTACACCTTC. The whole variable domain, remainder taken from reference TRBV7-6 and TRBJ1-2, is GAGVSQSPRYKVTKRGQDVALRCDPISGHVSLYWYRQALGQGPEFLTYFNYEAQQDKSGLPNDRFSAERPEGSISTLTIQRTEQRDSAMYRCAGSLEQNYGYTFGSGTRLTVV.

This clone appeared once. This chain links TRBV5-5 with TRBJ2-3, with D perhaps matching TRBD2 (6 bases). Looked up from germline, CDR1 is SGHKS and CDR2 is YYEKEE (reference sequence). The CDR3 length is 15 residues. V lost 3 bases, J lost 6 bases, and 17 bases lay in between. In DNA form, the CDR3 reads TGTGCCAGCAGCTCGGACTGGCGGGGCGAGGATACGCAGTATTTT. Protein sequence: CASSSDWRGEDTQYF.

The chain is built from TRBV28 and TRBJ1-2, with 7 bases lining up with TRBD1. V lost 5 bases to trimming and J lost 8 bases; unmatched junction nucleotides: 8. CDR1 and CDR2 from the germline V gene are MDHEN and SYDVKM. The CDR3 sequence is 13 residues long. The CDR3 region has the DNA TGTGCCAGCAGTCCTGGACAGGTTACGGGCTACACCTTC. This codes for CASSPGQVTGYTF.

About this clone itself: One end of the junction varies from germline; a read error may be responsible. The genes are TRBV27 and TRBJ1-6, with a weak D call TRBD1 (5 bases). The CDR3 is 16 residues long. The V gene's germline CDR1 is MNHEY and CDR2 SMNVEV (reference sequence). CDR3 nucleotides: TGTGCCAGCAGTTTCGGGCAGGGTCTATATAGTTCACCCCTCCACTTT. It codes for CASSFGQGLYSSPLHF.

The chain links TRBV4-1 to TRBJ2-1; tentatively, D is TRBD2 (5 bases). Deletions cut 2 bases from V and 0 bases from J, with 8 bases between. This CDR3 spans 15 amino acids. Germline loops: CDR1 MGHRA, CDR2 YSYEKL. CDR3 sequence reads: CASSQSGLSYNEQFF. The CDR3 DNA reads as TGCGCCAGCAGCCAAAGCGGTCTCTCCTACAATGAGCAGTTCTTC.

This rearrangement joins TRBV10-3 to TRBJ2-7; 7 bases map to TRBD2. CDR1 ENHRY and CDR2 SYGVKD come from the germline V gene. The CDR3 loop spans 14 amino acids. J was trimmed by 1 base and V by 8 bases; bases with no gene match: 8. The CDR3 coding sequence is TGTGCCATCGCGCGAAGCGGGGATTCCTACGAGCAGTACTTC. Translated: CAIARSGDSYEQYF.